This T cell receptor (beta chain) was retrieved from a study of blood T cells in healthy people across ages. A second PCR of about 6 to 12 cycles used a sample-barcoded 5' primer and a J-beta primer mix. Each cDNA molecule received a tag from a template-switch adaptor that had 12 random nucleotides. Each CDR3 protein gets one entry after TCRdb re-called the 5' RACE reads with MiXCR. This sample has about 830,000 distinct CDR3 sequences; 55% to 70% occur once, and the top ten carry about 20%. The CDR3 has 13 residues. V was cut by 6 bases and J by 5 bases, with 13 bases left in between. Germline values: CDR1 SGHTA, CDR2 FQGNSA.

The TCR originated in a man younger than 45 in good health. The rearrangement links TRBV7-2 to TRBJ2-5; a weak D match, TRBD2 (6 bases). Specimen: blood. CDR3 residues: CASSLWEVETQYF. Here the CDR3 DNA reads TGTGCCAGCAGTCTATGGGAGGTCGAGACCCAGTACTTC.